This T cell receptor beta chain was recovered during a study of long-term antiretroviral therapy in people with HIV. Study summary: The oldest specimens predate the 2015 immediate-ART recommendation by about a decade.

Notes on this clone: Its cognate antigen is unknown.

General study findings and limits: ART-treated samples gained diversity yet remained below transplant donor controls. From the mid-2000s to the late 2010s, blood was obtained, possibly while participants received older ART regimens. Clones that expanded before ART (that is, prior to treatment) dominated the repertoire at all time points.

Trimming took 0 bases from V and 1 from J, leaving 7 bases between them. The CDR3 loop spans 14 amino acids. Germline V gene sequence: CDR1 SGDLS, CDR2 YYNGEE. A v3.0 immunoSEQ assay was performed at survey level. TCRdb's table, derived via immunoSEQ multiplex PCR, lists solely in-frame clones and lacks some. This sample yields about 39,000 clones, of which around 85% are seen a single time; about 5.7% belongs to the top ten. The clonotype was recovered from a woman aged 50 to 60 with HIV. V is TRBV9 and J is TRBJ1-2, with TRBD1 as a possible D gene (5 bases). The specimen comprised unsorted PBMCs, sampled 3.1 years after starting antiretroviral therapy. CDR3 region: CASSVGDGNYGYTF. The DNA for the CDR3 is TGTGCCAGCAGCGTAGGGGACGGTAACTATGGCTACACCTTC.